The 20 T cell receptor beta chains in this list originate from one sample, sequenced in a study of regulatory and conventional T cells in RAG deficiency. Repertoires were generated with immunoSEQ multiplex PCR, while TCRdb's copy carries only in-frame clones and drops some. The sample lists 34,000 or so clones, roughly 90% occurring once. This sample also belongs to another study, concerning regulatory T cells. As that study records: Primers: 52 TRBV forward and 13 TRBJ reverse.

The sequenced material came from CD8+ T cells sorted from blood. The source is a human donor in good health.

V gene TRBV11-2 combines with J gene TRBJ2-5; TRBD1 or TRBD2 may be the D gene (5 bases each). There are 16 residues in the CDR3. Trimming removed 4 bases at V and 4 bases at J, with 19 bases between. CDR1 is SGHAT and CDR2 is FQNNGV in the germline V gene. DNA for the CDR3: TGTGCCAGCAGCTCCTCCGGGACCCGGGGATCAGAGACCCAGTACTTC. Translation gives CASSSSGTRGSETQYF.

This rearrangement joins TRBV7-2 to TRBJ2-5; D may be TRBD2 (6 bases). In germline, CDR1 is SGHTA, CDR2 FQGNSA. The CDR3 consists of 17 residues. V lost 1 base and J 0 bases, leaving 15 bases between the germline ends. CDR3 DNA: TGTGCCAGCAGCTTAGGGCTAGCGAGAGAGTACCAAGAGACCCAGTACTTC. The encoded protein is CASSLGLAREYQETQYF.

V usage is TRBV6-1 and J usage is TRBJ2-5; possibly TRBD1 for D (6 bases). The last part of the DNA fits TRBJ2-7 better; the J call may be wrong. Germline V gene lookup returns CDR1 MNHNS and CDR2 SASEGT. CDR3 size: 15 residues. CDR3 DNA sequence: TGTGCCAGCAGTGACAGGGGCGGTTTGTCCTACGAGCAGTACTTC. The encoded protein is CASSDRGGLSYEQYF.

The chain carries TRBV7-8 and TRBJ1-4, with 9 bases identical to TRBD1. V was clipped by 5 bases and J by 7 bases; unmatched bases: 8. This CDR3 is 15 amino acids long. Germline V gives CDR1 SGHVS, CDR2 FQNEAQ. The DNA of the CDR3 is TGTGCCAGCAGCCCGGGACAGGGTTCGGCTGAAAAACTGTTTTTT. It translates to CASSPGQGSAEKLFF.

The V gene is TRBV7-9, the J gene TRBJ2-7, with D hard to call. The V gene's germline CDR1 is SEHNR and CDR2 FQNEAQ (reference sequence). This CDR3 is 18 amino acids long. The V and J ends lost 7 bases and 4 bases respectively, with 29 bases between them. The CDR3 region is CASKSIGTTPRNGYEQYF. The CDR3 DNA reads TGTGCCAGCAAGTCGATTGGTACTACCCCAAGAAATGGGTACGAGCAGTACTTC.

The rearrangement uses TRBV5-6 and TRBJ2-5; D is uncertain. Judging by the DNA end, TRBJ2-7 fits better; the J call may be wrong. The CDR3 is made up of 17 amino acids. CDR1 is SGHDT and CDR2 is YYEEEE in the germline V gene. CDR3 bases: TGTGCCAGCACTCCCGGTAGGGAACTAAGGGTCCCCTACGAGCAGTACTTC. This encodes CASTPGRELRVPYEQYF.

The chain has TRBV10-3 and TRBJ1-5; D not resolved. Trimming took 2 bases from V and 1 from J, leaving 6 bases between them. Germline CDR1 is ENHRY and CDR2 is SYGVKD. The CDR3 is 14 amino acids. The chain's CDR3 is CAISEQGSNQPQHF. In nucleotides, the CDR3 is TGTGCCATCAGTGAGCAAGGAAGCAATCAGCCCCAGCATTTT.

CDR3 sequence (DNA): TGCAGCGTCTTAGGACTAGCGGGATTACGACTTTACGAGCAGTACTTC. Residues: CSVLGLAGLRLYEQYF. The chain links TRBV29-1 to TRBJ2-7; 12 nucleotides line up with TRBD2. Per the germline V gene, CDR1 is SQVTM and CDR2 is ANQGSEA. Trimming at V came to 6 bases and at J to 4 bases, leaving 13 bases not matched to a gene. CDR3 length: 16 residues.

V usage is TRBV10-1 and J usage is TRBJ1-1; D gene unclear. V was shortened by 4 bases and J by 1 base, with 10 bases between the two germline ends. CDR1 and CDR2 from the germline V gene are WNHNN and SYGVQD (reference sequence). This CDR3 has 14 residues. CDR3 sequence (DNA): TGCGCCAGCAGTGCTGGACCGACGAACACTGAAGCTTTCTTT. Translated: CASSAGPTNTEAFF.

The V gene is TRBV6-4, the J gene TRBJ2-1; 10 nucleotides match TRBD1. Germline lookup yields CDR1 MRHNA and CDR2 SNTAGT. The V gene end was trimmed by 3 bases and the J gene end by 5 bases; junction bases not matched to a gene: 4. CDR3 size: 15 residues. In DNA form, the CDR3 reads TGTGCCAGCAGTGAGGGACAGGGGTCTCACAATGAGCAGTTCTTC. This gives the protein CASSEGQGSHNEQFF.

The J gene is TRBJ1-1, the V gene TRBV19; D is unresolved. Trimming took 7 bases from V and 4 from J, leaving 7 bases between them. The CDR3 has 11 residues. Germline CDR1 reads LNHDA; CDR2 reads SQIVND (reference sequence). CDR3 amino acids: CASTRGTEAFF. DNA of the CDR3: TGTGCCAGTACCCGGGGCACTGAAGCTTTCTTT. Complete variable domain (other parts from reference TRBV19 and TRBJ1-1): DGGITQSPKYLFRKEGQNVTLSCEQNLNHDAMYWYRQDPGQGLRLIYYSQIVNDFQKGDIAEGYSVSREKKESFPLTVTSAQKNPTAFYLCASTRGTEAFFGQGTRLTVV.

This clone is a singleton in its sample. This chain links TRBV13 with TRBJ1-1; 7 bases line up with TRBD1. V gave up 5 bases and J gave up 0 bases; unmatched junction bases: 9. The CDR3 covers 16 residues. Germline V CDR1 and CDR2: PRHDT, FYEKMQ (reference sequence). CDR3 nucleotide sequence: TGTGCCAGCAGCCCGCGAGTCAGGGGGTTGAACACTGAAGCTTTCTTT. It encodes CASSPRVRGLNTEAFF.

This chain uses TRBV15 with TRBJ2-5; D could derive from TRBD1 or TRBD2 (5 bases each). The closer fit of TRBJ2-7 to the DNA end suggests the J call may be wrong. Germline CDR1 reads LNHNV; CDR2 reads YYDKDF (reference sequence). CDR3 length: 14 residues. For the CDR3, the DNA is TGTGCCACCAGCAGATCTGGGACCTCCTACGAGCAGTACTTC. Residues: CATSRSGTSYEQYF.

The chain couples TRBV23-1 to TRBJ2-1; D is uncertain. TRBV23-1 is marked as an open reading frame, function uncertain. The CDR3 sequence is 13 residues long. V lost 8 bases, J lost 5 bases, and 13 bases lay in between. The chain's CDR3 is CASSKRGDNEQFF. CDR3 bases: TGCGCCAGCTCAAAACGAGGAGACAATGAGCAGTTCTTC.

V gene TRBV9 combines with J gene TRBJ2-1; D unresolved. The CDR3 is 13 residues long. Germline lookup yields CDR1 SGDLS and CDR2 YYNGEE. The ends were cut back, 3 bases at V and 10 bases at J, with 14 bases in the middle. This CDR3 is CASSASLGQEQFF. In DNA, the CDR3 is TGTGCCAGCAGCGCCTCTCTAGGGCAGGAGCAGTTCTTC.

The genes are TRBV19 and TRBJ1-1; TRBD1 might be the D (6 bases). The CDR3 is 13 residues long. In germline, CDR1 is LNHDA, CDR2 SQIVND (reference sequence). Trimming cost V 3 bases and J 1 base, with 6 bases left between them. CDR3 nucleotides: TGTGCCAGTAGTATGGGACAGAACACTGAAGCTTTCTTT. Its translation: CASSMGQNTEAFF.

The rearrangement uses TRBV14 and TRBJ2-5, with a tentative D call TRBD2 (5 bases). The CDR3 covers 13 residues. The V end was cut by 6 bases, the J end by 3 bases, with 11 bases between. The V gene's germline CDR1 is SGHDN and CDR2 FVKESK. Here the CDR3 reads CASRSRGKETQYF. The CDR3 DNA reads as TGTGCCAGCAGGTCTCGAGGGAAAGAGACCCAGTACTTC.

This rearrangement joins TRBV6-5 to TRBJ2-7; D is perhaps TRBD1 or TRBD2 (5 bases each). V lost 6 bases and J 7 bases, leaving 16 bases between the germline ends. The CDR3 contains 13 residues. Germline CDR1 is MNHEY and CDR2 is SVGAGI. In nucleotides, the CDR3 is TGTGCCAGCAGCCCCCGGACGGGGCAAGAGCAGTACTTC. This translates into CASSPRTGQEQYF.

This clone has more than one count but fewer than ten. The gene calls are TRBV28 and TRBJ2-7; 11 positions agree with TRBD2. Germline CDR1 is MDHEN and CDR2 is SYDVKM. This CDR3 is 15 amino acids long. After removal of 1 base from V and 5 bases from J, the junction contained 4 bases not matched to a gene. The CDR3 sequence: CASSLFLAGGNEQYF. Here the CDR3 DNA reads TGTGCCAGCAGTTTATTCCTAGCGGGAGGTAACGAGCAGTACTTC.

The V call is TRBV7-3, the J call TRBJ2-2, with D hard to call. Deletions cut 5 bases from V and 0 bases from J, with 13 bases between. The CDR3 is 16 amino acids. Germline lookup yields CDR1 SGHTA and CDR2 FQGTGA. The CDR3 DNA reads as TGTGCCAGCAGCCCCACGTGGGTAGCGAACACCGGGGAGCTGTTTTTT. Amino acids: CASSPTWVANTGELFF.